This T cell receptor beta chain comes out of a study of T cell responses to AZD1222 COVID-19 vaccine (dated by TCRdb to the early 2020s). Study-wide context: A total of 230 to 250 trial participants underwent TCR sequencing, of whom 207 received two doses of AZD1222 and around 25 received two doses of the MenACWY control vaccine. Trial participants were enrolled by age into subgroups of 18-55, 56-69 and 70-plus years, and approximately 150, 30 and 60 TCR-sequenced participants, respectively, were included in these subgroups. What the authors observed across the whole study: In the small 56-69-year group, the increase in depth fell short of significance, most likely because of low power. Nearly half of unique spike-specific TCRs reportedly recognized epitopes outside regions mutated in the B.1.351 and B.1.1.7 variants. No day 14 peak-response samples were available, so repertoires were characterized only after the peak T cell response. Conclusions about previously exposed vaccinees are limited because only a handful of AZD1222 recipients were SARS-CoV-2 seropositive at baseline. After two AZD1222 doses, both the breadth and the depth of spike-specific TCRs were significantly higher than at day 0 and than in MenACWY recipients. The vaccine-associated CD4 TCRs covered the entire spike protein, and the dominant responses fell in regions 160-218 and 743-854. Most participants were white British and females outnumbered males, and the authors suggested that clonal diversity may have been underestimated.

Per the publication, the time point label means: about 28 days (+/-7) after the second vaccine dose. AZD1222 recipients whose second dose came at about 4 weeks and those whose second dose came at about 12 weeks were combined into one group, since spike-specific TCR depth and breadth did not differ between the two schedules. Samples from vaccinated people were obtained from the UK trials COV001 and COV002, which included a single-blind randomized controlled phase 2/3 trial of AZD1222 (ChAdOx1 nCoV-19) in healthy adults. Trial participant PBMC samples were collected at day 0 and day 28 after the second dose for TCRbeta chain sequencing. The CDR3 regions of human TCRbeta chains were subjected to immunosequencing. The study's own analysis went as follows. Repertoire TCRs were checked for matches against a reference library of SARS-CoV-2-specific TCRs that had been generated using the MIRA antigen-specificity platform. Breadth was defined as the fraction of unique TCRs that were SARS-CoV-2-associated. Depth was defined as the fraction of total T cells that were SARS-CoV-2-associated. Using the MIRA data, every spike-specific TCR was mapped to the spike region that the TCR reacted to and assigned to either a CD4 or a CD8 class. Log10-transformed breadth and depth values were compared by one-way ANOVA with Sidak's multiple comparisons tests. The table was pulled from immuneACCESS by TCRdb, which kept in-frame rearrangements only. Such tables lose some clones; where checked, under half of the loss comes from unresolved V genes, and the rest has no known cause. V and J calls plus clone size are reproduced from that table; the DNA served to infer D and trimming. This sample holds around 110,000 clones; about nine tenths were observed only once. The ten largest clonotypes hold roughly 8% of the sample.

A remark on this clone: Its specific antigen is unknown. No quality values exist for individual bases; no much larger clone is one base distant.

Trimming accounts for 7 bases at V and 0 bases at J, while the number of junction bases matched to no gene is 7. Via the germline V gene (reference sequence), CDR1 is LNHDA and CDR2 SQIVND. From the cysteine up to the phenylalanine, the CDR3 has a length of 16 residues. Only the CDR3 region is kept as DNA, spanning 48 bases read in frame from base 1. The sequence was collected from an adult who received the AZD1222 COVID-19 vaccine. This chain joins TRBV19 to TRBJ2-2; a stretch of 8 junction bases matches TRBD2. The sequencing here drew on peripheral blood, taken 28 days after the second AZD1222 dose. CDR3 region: CASTGAGEANTGELFF. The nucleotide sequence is TGTGCCAGTACAGGAGCGGGGGAGGCGAACACCGGGGAGCTGTTTTTT.